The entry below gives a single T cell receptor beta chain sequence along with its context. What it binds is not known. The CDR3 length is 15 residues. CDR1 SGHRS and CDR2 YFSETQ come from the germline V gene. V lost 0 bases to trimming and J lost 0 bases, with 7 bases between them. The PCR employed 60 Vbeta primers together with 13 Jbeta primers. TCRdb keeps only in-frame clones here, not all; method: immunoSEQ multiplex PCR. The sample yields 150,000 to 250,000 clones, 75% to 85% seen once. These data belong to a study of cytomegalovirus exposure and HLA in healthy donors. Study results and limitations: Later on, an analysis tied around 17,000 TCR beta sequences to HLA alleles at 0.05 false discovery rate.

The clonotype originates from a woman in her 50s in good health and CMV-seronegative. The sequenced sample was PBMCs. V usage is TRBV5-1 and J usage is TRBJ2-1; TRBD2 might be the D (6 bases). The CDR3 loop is CASSLATSSYNEQFF. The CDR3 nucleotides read TGCGCCAGCAGCTTGGCGACTAGCTCCTACAATGAGCAGTTCTTC.